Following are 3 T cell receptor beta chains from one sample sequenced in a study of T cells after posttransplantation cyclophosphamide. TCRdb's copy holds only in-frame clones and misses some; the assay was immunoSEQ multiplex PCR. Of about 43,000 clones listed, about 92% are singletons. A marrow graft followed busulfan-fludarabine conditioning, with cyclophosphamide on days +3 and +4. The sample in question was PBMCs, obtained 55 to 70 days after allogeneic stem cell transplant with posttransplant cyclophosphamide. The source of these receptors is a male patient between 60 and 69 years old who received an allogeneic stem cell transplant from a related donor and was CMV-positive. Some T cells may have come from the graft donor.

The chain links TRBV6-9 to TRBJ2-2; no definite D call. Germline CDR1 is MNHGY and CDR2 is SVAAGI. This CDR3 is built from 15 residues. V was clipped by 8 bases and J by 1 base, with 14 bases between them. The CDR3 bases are TGTGCCAGCGGTTTCTCGGCGGAGAACACCGGGGAGCTGTTTTTT. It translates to CASGFSAENTGELFF.

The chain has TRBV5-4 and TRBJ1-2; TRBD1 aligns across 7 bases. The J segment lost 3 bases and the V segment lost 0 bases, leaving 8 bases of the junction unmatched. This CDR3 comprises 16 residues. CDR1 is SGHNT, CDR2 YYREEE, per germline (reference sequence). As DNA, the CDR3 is TGTGCCAGCAGCTTGGCCGGAGGGGGCACGGACTATGGCTACACCTTC. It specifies CASSLAGGGTDYGYTF.

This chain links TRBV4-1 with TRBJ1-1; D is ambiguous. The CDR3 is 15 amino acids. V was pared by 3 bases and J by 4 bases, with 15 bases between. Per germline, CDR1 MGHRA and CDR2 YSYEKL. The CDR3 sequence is CASSHPNRGITEAFF. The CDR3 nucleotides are TGCGCCAGCAGCCACCCAAACCGGGGAATCACTGAAGCTTTCTTT.